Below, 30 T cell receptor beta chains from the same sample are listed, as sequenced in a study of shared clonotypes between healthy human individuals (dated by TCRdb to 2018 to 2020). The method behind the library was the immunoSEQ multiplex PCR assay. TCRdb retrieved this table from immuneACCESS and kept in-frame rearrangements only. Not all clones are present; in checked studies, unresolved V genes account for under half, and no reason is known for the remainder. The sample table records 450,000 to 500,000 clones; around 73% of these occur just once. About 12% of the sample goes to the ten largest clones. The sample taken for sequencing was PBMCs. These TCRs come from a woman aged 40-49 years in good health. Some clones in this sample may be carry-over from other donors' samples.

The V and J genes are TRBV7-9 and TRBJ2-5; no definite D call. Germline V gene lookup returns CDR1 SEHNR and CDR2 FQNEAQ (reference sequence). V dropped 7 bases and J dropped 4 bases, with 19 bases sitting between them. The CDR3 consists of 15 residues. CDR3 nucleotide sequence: TGTGCCAGCACCCCCGAGGCGTTTTGGGGAGAGACCCAGTACTTC. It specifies CASTPEAFWGETQYF.

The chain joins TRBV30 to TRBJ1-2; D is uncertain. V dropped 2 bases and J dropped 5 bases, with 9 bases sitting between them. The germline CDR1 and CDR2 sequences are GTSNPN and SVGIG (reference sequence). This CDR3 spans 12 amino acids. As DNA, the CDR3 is TGTGCCTGGAGTAGAGAGGAATATGGCTACACCTTC. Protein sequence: CAWSREEYGYTF. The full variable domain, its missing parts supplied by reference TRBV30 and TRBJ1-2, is SQTIHQWPATLVQPVGSPLSLECTVEGTSNPNLYWYRQAAGRGLQLLFYSVGIGQISSEVPQNLSASRPQDRQFILSSKKLLLSDSGFYLCAWSREEYGYTFGSGTRLTVV.

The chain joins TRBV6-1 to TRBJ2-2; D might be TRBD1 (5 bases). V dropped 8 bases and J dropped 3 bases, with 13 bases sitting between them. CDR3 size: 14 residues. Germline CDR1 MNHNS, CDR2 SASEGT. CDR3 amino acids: CASLRGRYTGELFF. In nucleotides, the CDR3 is TGTGCCAGCCTTAGGGGCAGATACACCGGGGAGCTGTTTTTT.

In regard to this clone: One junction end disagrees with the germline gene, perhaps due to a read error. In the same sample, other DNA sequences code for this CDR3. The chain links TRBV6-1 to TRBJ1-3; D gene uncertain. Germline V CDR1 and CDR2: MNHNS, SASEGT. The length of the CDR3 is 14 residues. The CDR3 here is CASKDDRSGNTIYF. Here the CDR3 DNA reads TGTGCTAGCAAGGACGACCGCTCTGGAAACACCATATATTTT.

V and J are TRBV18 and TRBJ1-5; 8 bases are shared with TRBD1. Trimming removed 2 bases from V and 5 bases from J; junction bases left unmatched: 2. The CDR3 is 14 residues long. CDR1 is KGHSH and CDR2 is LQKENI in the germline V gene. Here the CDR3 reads CASSPSGGHQPQHF. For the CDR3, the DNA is TGTGCCAGCTCACCATCAGGGGGCCATCAGCCCCAGCATTTT.

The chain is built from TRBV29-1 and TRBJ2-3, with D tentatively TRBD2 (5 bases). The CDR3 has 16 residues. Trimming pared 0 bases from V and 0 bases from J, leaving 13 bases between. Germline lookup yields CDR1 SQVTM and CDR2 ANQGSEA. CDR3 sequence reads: CSVEDDAGPSTDTQYF. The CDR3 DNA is TGCAGCGTTGAAGATGACGCGGGCCCTAGCACAGATACGCAGTATTTT.

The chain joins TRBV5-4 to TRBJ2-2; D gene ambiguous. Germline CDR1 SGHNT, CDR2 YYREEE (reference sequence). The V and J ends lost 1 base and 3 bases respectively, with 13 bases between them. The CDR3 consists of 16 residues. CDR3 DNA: TGTGCCAGCAGCTTGCAGAACAGACTTGACACCGGGGAGCTGTTTTTT. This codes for CASSLQNRLDTGELFF. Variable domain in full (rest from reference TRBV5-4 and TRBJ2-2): ETGVTQSPTHLIKTRGQQVTLRCSSQSGHNTVSWYQQALGQGPQFIFQYYREEENGRGNFPPRFSGLQFPNYSSELNVNALELDDSALYLCASSLQNRLDTGELFFGEGSRLTVL.

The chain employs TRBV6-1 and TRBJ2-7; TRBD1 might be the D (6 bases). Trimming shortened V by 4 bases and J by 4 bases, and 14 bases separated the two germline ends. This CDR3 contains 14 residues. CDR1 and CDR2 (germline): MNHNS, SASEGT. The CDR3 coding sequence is TGTGCCAGCAGTGGGACGGGACAAATGTACGAGCAGTACTTC. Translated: CASSGTGQMYEQYF.

CDR3 nucleotides: TGTGCCAGCAGCCAGTCCCGGACAGGGTTTAATTCTGGCTACACCTTC. Translating gives CASSQSRTGFNSGYTF. The chain is built from TRBV11-2 and TRBJ1-2; 8 nucleotides match TRBD1. J lost 7 bases, V lost 5 bases, and 15 bases had no gene match. Germline V gives CDR1 SGHAT, CDR2 FQNNGV. The CDR3 is 16 residues long.

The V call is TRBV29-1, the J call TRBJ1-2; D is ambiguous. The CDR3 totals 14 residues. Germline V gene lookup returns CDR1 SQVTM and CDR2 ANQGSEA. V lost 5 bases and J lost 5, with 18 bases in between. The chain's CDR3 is CSVSIPPDGYGYTF. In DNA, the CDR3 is TGCAGCGTTAGCATACCCCCGGACGGTTATGGCTACACCTTC.

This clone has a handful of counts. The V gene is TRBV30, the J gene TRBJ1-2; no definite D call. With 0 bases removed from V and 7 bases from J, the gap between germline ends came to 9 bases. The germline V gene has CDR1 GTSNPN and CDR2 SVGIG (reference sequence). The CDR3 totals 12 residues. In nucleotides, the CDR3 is TGTGCCTGGAGTGTAACGGAATCTGGCTACACCTTC. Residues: CAWSVTESGYTF.

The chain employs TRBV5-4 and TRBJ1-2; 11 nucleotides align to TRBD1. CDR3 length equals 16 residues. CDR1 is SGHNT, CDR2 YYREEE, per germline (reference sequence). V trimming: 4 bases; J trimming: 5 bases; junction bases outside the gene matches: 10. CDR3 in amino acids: CASSPPGQGAGYGYTF. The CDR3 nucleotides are TGTGCCAGCAGCCCTCCAGGACAGGGGGCAGGATATGGCTACACCTTC.

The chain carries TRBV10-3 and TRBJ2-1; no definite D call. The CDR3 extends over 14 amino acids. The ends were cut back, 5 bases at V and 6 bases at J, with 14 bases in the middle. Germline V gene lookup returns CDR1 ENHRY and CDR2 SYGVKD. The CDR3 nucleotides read TGTGCCATCAGTAGGGTAGGCACCGGCAATGAGCAGTTCTTC. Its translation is CAISRVGTGNEQFF.

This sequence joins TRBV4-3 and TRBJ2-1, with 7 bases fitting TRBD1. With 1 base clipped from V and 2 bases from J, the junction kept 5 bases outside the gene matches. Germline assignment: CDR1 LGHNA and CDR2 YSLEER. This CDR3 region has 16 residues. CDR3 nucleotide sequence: TGCGCCAGCAGCCAAGCATGGGACAGTACCTACAATGAGCAGTTCTTC. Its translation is CASSQAWDSTYNEQFF.

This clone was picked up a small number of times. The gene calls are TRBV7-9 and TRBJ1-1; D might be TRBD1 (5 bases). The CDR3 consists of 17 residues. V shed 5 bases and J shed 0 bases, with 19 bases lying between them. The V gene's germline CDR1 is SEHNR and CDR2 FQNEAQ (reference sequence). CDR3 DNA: TGTGCCAGCAGCAAAACGGGGGGGATGTTTATGAACACTGAAGCTTTCTTT. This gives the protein CASSKTGGMFMNTEAFF.

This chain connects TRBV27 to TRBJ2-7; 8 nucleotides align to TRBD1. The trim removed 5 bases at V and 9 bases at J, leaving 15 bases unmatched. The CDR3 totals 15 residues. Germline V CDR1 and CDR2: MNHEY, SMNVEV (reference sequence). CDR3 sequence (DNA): TGTGCCAGCAGTGAGATCGGGACAGGTGCTACGGCGCAGTACTTC. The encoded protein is CASSEIGTGATAQYF.

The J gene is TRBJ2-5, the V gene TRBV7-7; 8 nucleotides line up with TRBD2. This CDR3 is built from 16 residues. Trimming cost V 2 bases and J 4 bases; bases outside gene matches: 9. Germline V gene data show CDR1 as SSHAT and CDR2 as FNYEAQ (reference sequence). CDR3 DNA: TGTGCCAGCAGCTTACGGGCAGCGGGAGTTCGAGAGACCCAGTACTTC. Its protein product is CASSLRAAGVRETQYF.

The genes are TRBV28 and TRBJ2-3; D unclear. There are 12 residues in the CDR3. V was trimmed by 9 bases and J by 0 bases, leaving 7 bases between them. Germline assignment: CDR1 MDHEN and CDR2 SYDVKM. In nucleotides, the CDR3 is TGTGCCAGTACAAAGAGCACAGATACGCAGTATTTT. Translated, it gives CASTKSTDTQYF.

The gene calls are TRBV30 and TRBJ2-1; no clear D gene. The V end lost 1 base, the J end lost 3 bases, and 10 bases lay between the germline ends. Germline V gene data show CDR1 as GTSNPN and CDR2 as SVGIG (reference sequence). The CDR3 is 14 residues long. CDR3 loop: CAWSDFRHYNEQFF. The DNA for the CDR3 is TGTGCCTGGAGTGACTTCCGCCACTACAATGAGCAGTTCTTC. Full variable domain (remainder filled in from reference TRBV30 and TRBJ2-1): SQTIHQWPATLVQPVGSPLSLECTVEGTSNPNLYWYRQAAGRGLQLLFYSVGIGQISSEVPQNLSASRPQDRQFILSSKKLLLSDSGFYLCAWSDFRHYNEQFFGPGTRLTVL.

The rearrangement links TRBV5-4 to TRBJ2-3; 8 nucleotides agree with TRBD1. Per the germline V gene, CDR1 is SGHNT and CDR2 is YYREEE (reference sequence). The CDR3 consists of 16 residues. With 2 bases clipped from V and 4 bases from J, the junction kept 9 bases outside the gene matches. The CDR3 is CASSLLGTGLPDTQYF. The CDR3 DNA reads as TGTGCCAGCAGCTTACTCGGGACAGGTCTCCCAGATACGCAGTATTTT.

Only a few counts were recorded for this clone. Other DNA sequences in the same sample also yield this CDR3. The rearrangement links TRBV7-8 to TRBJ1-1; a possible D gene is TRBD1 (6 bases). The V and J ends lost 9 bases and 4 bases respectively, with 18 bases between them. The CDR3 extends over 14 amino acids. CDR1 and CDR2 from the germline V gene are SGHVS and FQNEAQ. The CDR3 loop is CASRGAMWGTEAFF. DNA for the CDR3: TGTGCCAGTAGGGGGGCGATGTGGGGCACTGAAGCTTTCTTT.

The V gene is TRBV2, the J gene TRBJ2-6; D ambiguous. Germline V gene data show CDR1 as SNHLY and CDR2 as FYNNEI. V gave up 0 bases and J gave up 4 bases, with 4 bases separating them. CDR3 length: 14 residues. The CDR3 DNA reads TGTGCCAGCAGTGAAGCGCCCGGGGCCAACGTCCTGACTTTC. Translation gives CASSEAPGANVLTF.

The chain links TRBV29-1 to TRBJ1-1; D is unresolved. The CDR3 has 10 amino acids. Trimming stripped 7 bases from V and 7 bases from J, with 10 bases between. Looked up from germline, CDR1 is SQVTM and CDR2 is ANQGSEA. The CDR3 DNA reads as TGCAGCGACCTCCGGGGTGAAGCTTTCTTT. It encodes CSDLRGEAFF.

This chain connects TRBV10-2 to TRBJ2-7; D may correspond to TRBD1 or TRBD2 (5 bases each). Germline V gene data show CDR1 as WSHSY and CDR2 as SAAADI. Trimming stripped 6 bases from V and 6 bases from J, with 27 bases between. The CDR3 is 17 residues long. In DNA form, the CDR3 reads TGCGCCAGCAGCCCTCCTCAATCTGGGACCCGATCGGCCGAGCAGTACTTC. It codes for CASSPPQSGTRSAEQYF.

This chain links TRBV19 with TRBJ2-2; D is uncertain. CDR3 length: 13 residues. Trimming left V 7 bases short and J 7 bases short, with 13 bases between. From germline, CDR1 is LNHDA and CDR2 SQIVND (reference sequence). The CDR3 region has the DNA TGTGCCAGTAAGGTATCAGATTACGGGGAGCTGTTTTTT. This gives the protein CASKVSDYGELFF. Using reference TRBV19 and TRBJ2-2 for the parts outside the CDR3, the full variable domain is DGGITQSPKYLFRKEGQNVTLSCEQNLNHDAMYWYRQDPGQGLRLIYYSQIVNDFQKGDIAEGYSVSREKKESFPLTVTSAQKNPTAFYLCASKVSDYGELFFGEGSRLTVL.

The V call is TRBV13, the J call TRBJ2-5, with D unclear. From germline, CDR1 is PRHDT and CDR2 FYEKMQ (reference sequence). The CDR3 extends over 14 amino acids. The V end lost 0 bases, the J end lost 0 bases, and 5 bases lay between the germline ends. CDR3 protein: CASSLGRYQETQYF. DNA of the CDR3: TGTGCCAGCAGCTTAGGCCGGTACCAAGAGACCCAGTACTTC.

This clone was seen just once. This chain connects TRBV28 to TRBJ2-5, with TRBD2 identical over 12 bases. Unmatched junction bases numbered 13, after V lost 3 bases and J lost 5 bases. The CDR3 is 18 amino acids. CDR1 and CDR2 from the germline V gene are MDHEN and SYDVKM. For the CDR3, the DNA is TGTGCCAGCAGTTTTAGGACTAGCGGGAAAGGTTATGGGGAGACCCAGTACTTC. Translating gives CASSFRTSGKGYGETQYF.

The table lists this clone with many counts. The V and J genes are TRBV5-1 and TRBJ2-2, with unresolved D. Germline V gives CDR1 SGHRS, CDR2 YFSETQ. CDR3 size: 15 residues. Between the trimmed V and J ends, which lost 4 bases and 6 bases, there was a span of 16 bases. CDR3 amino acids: CASSPSEHSSGELFF. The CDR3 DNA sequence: TGCGCCAGCAGCCCCTCAGAGCACAGTTCCGGGGAGCTGTTTTTT.

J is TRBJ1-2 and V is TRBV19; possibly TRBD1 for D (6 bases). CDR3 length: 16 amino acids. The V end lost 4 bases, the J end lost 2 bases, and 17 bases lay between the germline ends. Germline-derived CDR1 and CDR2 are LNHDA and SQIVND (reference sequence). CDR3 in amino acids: CASSNTGFTLNYGYTF. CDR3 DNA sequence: TGTGCCAGTAGTAACACAGGGTTTACGCTAAACTATGGCTACACCTTC.

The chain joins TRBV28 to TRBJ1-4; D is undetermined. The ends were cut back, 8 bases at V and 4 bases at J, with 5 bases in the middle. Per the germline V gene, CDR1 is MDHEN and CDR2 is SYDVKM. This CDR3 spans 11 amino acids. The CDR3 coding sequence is TGTGCCAGCGGGCTTAATGAAAAACTGTTTTTT. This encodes CASGLNEKLFF.